The 29 T cell receptor beta chains in this list originate from one sample, sequenced in a study of T-cell reconstitution after alpha-beta-depleted transplantation in children. Preparation of the TCRbeta library was carried out with unique molecular identifiers. TCRdb passed the PCR reads through MiXCR, listing each CDR3 protein once. The sample holds 700,000 to 950,000 distinct CDR3 sequences, about 16% seen once. The material sequenced was PBMCs, mostly from graft donor cells, taken 360 days after TCRalphabeta/CD19-depleted stem cell transplant. These receptors were taken from a male patient aged 10 to 17 who had a stem cell transplant for acute lymphoblastic leukemia, so the T cells may come from the graft donor.

This rearrangement joins TRBV6-5 to TRBJ2-5; D is unresolved. V was clipped by 0 bases and J by 5 bases, with 16 bases between them. Germline CDR1 and CDR2: MNHEY and SVGAGI. CDR3 length: 16 amino acids. The CDR3 sequence: CASSYSWTTVGETQYF. The CDR3 DNA is TGTGCCAGCAGTTACTCCTGGACCACTGTTGGGGAGACCCAGTACTTC.

This clonotype turned up a few times. The rearrangement links TRBV9 to TRBJ2-5; a possible D gene is TRBD1 (5 bases). CDR1 is SGDLS, CDR2 YYNGEE, per germline. The CDR3 is made up of 15 amino acids. The germline V and J ends were trimmed by 0 bases and 5 bases, with 14 bases remaining between them. The CDR3 protein is CASSVEGHPGETQYF. DNA of the CDR3: TGTGCCAGCAGCGTAGAAGGACACCCCGGGGAGACCCAGTACTTC.

This clonotype has only a few counts. The chain combines TRBV3-1 with TRBJ2-7; 7 bases are a match to TRBD2. The CDR3 spans 17 residues. V was clipped by 0 bases and J by 3 bases; unmatched bases: 11. The V gene's germline CDR1 is LGHDT and CDR2 YNNKEL (reference sequence). CDR3 sequence reads: CASSQDPSAGRGYEQYF. CDR3 in DNA: TGTGCCAGCAGCCAAGATCCATCAGCGGGACGTGGCTACGAGCAGTACTTC.

This clonotype was seen a handful of times. V usage is TRBV10-3 and J usage is TRBJ2-1, with 9 bases lining up with TRBD1. The CDR3 is 17 amino acids. The germline CDR1 and CDR2 sequences are ENHRY and SYGVKD. The J segment lost 4 bases and the V segment lost 2 bases, leaving 9 bases of the junction unmatched. This CDR3 reads CAISERQGGPMYNEQFF. CDR3 nucleotides: TGTGCCATCAGTGAGCGACAGGGGGGGCCGATGTACAATGAGCAGTTCTTC.

The table lists this clonotype with a few counts. The rearrangement links TRBV29-1 to TRBJ2-2; D gene ambiguous. The CDR3 totals 14 residues. Between the trimmed V and J ends, which lost 1 base and 0 bases, there was a span of 6 bases. The germline gives CDR1 SQVTM, CDR2 ANQGSEA. As DNA, the CDR3 is TGCAGCGTTGAAGGGGCGTCGAACACCGGGGAGCTGTTTTTT. Translated: CSVEGASNTGELFF.

This clonotype showed up many times. The V call is TRBV6-4, the J call TRBJ2-2, with unresolved D. This CDR3 is built from 13 residues. The germline V and J ends were trimmed by 4 bases and 8 bases, with 11 bases remaining between them. Germline V CDR1 and CDR2: MRHNA, SNTAGT. The CDR3 protein is CASSVFSGGELFF. The CDR3 DNA follows: TGTGCCAGCAGTGTCTTCTCCGGTGGGGAGCTGTTTTTT.

This clonotype came up many times. The chain links TRBV12-3 or TRBV12-4 to TRBJ2-1; possible D gene TRBD2, 6 bases. The CDR3 totals 14 residues. V lost 3 bases and J 6 bases, leaving 12 bases between the germline ends. CDR3 in amino acids: CASSFVREANEQFF. DNA for the CDR3: TGTGCCAGCAGTTTCGTCAGGGAGGCCAATGAGCAGTTCTTC.

The chain has TRBV12-3 or TRBV12-4 and TRBJ1-1; TRBD1 matches at 10 bases. V dropped 8 bases and J dropped 4; count of bases not matched to a gene: 10. The CDR3 contains 15 residues. CDR3 protein: CASGGQGFRVTEAFF. In DNA form, the CDR3 reads TGTGCCAGCGGGGGACAGGGGTTTAGGGTCACTGAAGCTTTCTTT.

This clonotype occurred many times. The chain employs TRBV11-1 and TRBJ2-7; D is perhaps TRBD2 (6 bases). The CDR3 has 19 amino acids. The ends were cut back, 4 bases at V and 2 bases at J, with 27 bases in the middle. In germline, CDR1 is SGHAT, CDR2 FQDESV (reference sequence). The CDR3 region is CASSYRRVGDTLLAYEQYF. Written as DNA, the CDR3 is TGTGCCAGCAGCTACCGGAGGGTGGGAGATACCCTCCTGGCCTACGAGCAGTACTTC.

In its sample, this clonotype was seen many times. The V and J genes are TRBV11-1 and TRBJ2-7; 10 bases match TRBD2. Trimming took 2 bases from V and 2 from J; bases not matched to a gene: 9. CDR1 is SGHAT, CDR2 FQDESV, per germline (reference sequence). The CDR3 sequence is 17 residues long. CDR3 sequence reads: CASSLQAGTSVPYEQYF. DNA of the CDR3: TGTGCCAGCAGCTTACAGGCCGGGACTAGCGTACCCTACGAGCAGTACTTC. Looking up the rest from reference TRBV11-1 and TRBJ2-7 gives the full variable domain: EAEVAQSPRYKITEKSQAVAFWCDPISGHATLYWYRQILGQGPELLVQFQDESVVDDSQLPKDRFSAERLKGVDSTLKIQPAELGDSAMYLCASSLQAGTSVPYEQYFGPGTRLTVT.

In its sample, this clonotype was seen once. The chain carries TRBV11-1 and TRBJ2-7, with 10 bases lining up with TRBD2. This CDR3 is built from 19 residues. Germline V lookup: CDR1 SGHAT, CDR2 FQDESV (reference sequence). Losses at the gene ends were 1 base for V and 0 bases for J; bases not matched to a gene: 12. Here the CDR3 DNA reads TGTGCCAGCAGCTTAGAGCGTCTAGCGGGAGCCATAAACTCCTACGAGCAGTACTTC. Translated: CASSLERLAGAINSYEQYF.

The V call is TRBV10-3, the J call TRBJ2-7; unclear D gene. The V gene lost 7 bases and the J gene lost 0 bases, with 16 bases spanning the gap. CDR3 length: 15 amino acids. Germline V gene data show CDR1 as ENHRY and CDR2 as SYGVKD. This CDR3 is CAIKVSTVSSYEQYF. The CDR3 DNA sequence: TGTGCCATCAAGGTTTCTACCGTGAGCTCCTACGAGCAGTACTTC.

This clonotype was seen a handful of times. The CDR3 loop is CSVAGQIGNTIYF. CDR3 nucleotide sequence: TGCAGCGTTGCGGGACAGATAGGGAACACCATATATTTT. The chain joins TRBV29-1 to TRBJ1-3; 7 nucleotides agree with TRBD1. The CDR3 has 13 residues. Germline trimming cut 4 bases from V and 7 bases from J; bases unmatched to any gene: 7. From germline, CDR1 is SQVTM and CDR2 ANQGSEA.

This clonotype was seen more than once but under ten times. This chain joins TRBV5-1 and TRBJ1-1; D perhaps matches TRBD1 (5 bases). Trimming cost V 5 bases and J 6 bases, with 17 bases left between them. This CDR3 has 14 residues. CDR1 is SGHRS, CDR2 YFSETQ, per germline. CDR3 sequence reads: CASSSGTQHAEAFF. CDR3 bases: TGCGCCAGCAGTTCCGGGACCCAGCACGCTGAAGCTTTCTTT.

This rearrangement joins TRBV12-3 or TRBV12-4 to TRBJ2-3; no clear D. The CDR3 runs to 14 residues. The germline V and J ends were trimmed by 7 bases and 4 bases, with 15 bases remaining between them. CDR3 loop: CASKSENLADTQYF. In DNA, the CDR3 is TGTGCCAGCAAAAGCGAAAACTTGGCAGATACGCAGTATTTT.

This clonotype has just a few counts. The V call is TRBV6-5, the J call TRBJ1-1; the D gene is possibly TRBD1 (5 bases). This CDR3 contains 14 residues. Per germline, CDR1 MNHEY and CDR2 SVGAGI. Trimming cost V 7 bases and J 0 bases, with 12 bases left between them. Here the CDR3 DNA reads TGTGCCAGCATTAACAGGCGGGTGAACACTGAAGCTTTCTTT. Translation gives CASINRRVNTEAFF.

This clonotype was counted between two and nine times. The V call is TRBV6-4, the J call TRBJ2-1; 12 nucleotides agree with TRBD2. Germline trimming cut 4 bases from V and 6 bases from J; bases unmatched to any gene: 4. Germline values: CDR1 MRHNA, CDR2 SNTAGT. The CDR3 is made up of 15 amino acids. CDR3 DNA: TGTGCCAGCAGTGTCCTAGCGGGAGGGCCCAATGAGCAGTTCTTC. This translates into CASSVLAGGPNEQFF.

This clonotype turned up a few times. For the CDR3, the DNA is TGCAGTGCTAGCTTTACAGGGTTTAATTCACCCCTCCACTTT. It is translated as CSASFTGFNSPLHF. V is TRBV20-1 and J is TRBJ1-6, with a weak D call TRBD1 (6 bases). V gave up 3 bases and J gave up 6 bases, with 12 bases separating them. CDR3 length: 14 amino acids. Germline loops: CDR1 DFQATT, CDR2 SNEGSKA (reference sequence).

In this sample, this clonotype turned up once. V is TRBV7-8 and J is TRBJ2-5; 10 nucleotides agree with TRBD1. Trimming at V came to 3 bases and at J to 9 bases, leaving 13 bases not matched to a gene. The CDR3 length is 16 residues. CDR1 SGHVS and CDR2 FQNEAQ come from the germline V gene. The CDR3 sequence is CASSFRPGQGSGAQYF. The CDR3 bases are TGTGCCAGCAGCTTCCGTCCGGGACAGGGGTCAGGGGCCCAGTACTTC.

The sample holds many counts of this clonotype. This chain links TRBV29-1 with TRBJ2-1; no reliable D call. This CDR3 region has 15 residues. V gave up 6 bases and J gave up 2 bases, with 17 bases separating them. Germline V lookup: CDR1 SQVTM, CDR2 ANQGSEA. This CDR3 reads CSVPSQRPPYNEQFF. As DNA, the CDR3 is TGCAGCGTCCCGTCGCAGCGACCCCCCTACAATGAGCAGTTCTTC.

This chain connects TRBV20-1 to TRBJ2-3; TRBD2 agrees at 7 bases. V lost 3 bases, J lost 6 bases, and 9 bases stayed unmatched. This CDR3 comprises 14 residues. Germline V gene lookup returns CDR1 DFQATT and CDR2 SNEGSKA (reference sequence). CDR3 DNA sequence: TGCAGTGCTAGGGCGGGAGAGGTAGGGGATACGCAGTATTTT. This translates into CSARAGEVGDTQYF.

This clonotype has a handful of counts. The V gene is TRBV18, the J gene TRBJ2-7, with D hard to call. CDR3 size: 15 residues. The V end was cut by 5 bases, the J end by 1 base, with 15 bases between. Germline assignment: CDR1 KGHSH and CDR2 LQKENI. The CDR3 bases are TGTGCCAGCTCATCGTCGATCGGGTTTTCCTACGAGCAGTACTTC. Translated, it gives CASSSSIGFSYEQYF.

In its sample, this clonotype was seen a few times. V is TRBV7-3 and J is TRBJ2-1, with D perhaps TRBD1 (6 bases). Germline V gene sequence: CDR1 SGHTA, CDR2 FQGTGA. The CDR3 length is 15 residues. Trimming left V 5 bases short and J 5 bases short, with 16 bases between. CDR3 nucleotide sequence: TGTGCCAGCAGCAGTCAGGGCAGGGGAAACAATGAGCAGTTCTTC. Translating it yields CASSSQGRGNNEQFF.

V is TRBV5-1 and J is TRBJ2-2; maybe TRBD1 (6 bases). Trimming removed 2 bases at V and 4 bases at J, with 15 bases between. The germline V gene encodes CDR1 SGHRS and CDR2 YFSETQ. The CDR3 covers 16 residues. The CDR3 reads CASSFRQAPLTGELFF. CDR3 bases: TGCGCCAGCAGCTTCAGACAGGCGCCTCTCACCGGGGAGCTGTTTTTT.

This chain connects TRBV4-1 to TRBJ2-7; D is unclear. The CDR3 spans 13 residues. Germline CDR1 MGHRA, CDR2 YSYEKL. Trimming took off 9 bases at V and 2 bases at J, with 14 bases between the two ends. The CDR3 spells CASSHKPAYEQYF. Written as DNA, the CDR3 is TGCGCCAGTTCGCACAAACCCGCCTACGAGCAGTACTTC.

The J gene is TRBJ2-1, the V gene TRBV21-1; TRBD2 was called by the table and not checked on the DNA. TRBV21-1 represents a pseudogene. The CDR3 runs 19 residues. This chain's CDR3 is CASSPIPTSGGSSYNEQFF. The CDR3 DNA follows: TGTGCCAGCAGCCCAATCCCAACTAGCGGGGGGAGCTCCTACAATGAGCAGTTCTTC.

This clonotype was seen ten or more times. The CDR3 is CASSLKGPRGDFYNEQFF. CDR3 nucleotide sequence: TGCGCCAGCAGCTTGAAAGGGCCACGGGGCGACTTCTACAATGAGCAGTTCTTC. V is TRBV5-1 and J is TRBJ2-1; D could derive from TRBD1 or TRBD2 (5 bases each). CDR1 and CDR2 (germline): SGHRS, YFSETQ. The V end was cut by 1 base, the J end by 3 bases, with 20 bases between. The CDR3 is made up of 18 amino acids.

The gene calls are TRBV29-1 and TRBJ2-7; 10 bases map to TRBD1. V lost 6 bases, J lost 6 bases, and 5 bases stayed unmatched. Looked up from germline, CDR1 is SQVTM and CDR2 is ANQGSEA. This CDR3 has 12 amino acids. CDR3 nucleotides: TGCAGCGTGCAGACAGGGGGCGGCGAGCAGTACTTC. Encoded protein: CSVQTGGGEQYF.

The chain uses TRBV14 and TRBJ2-5; D is unresolved. Per the germline V gene, CDR1 is SGHDN and CDR2 is FVKESK. V was cut by 0 bases and J by 6 bases, with 14 bases left in between. The CDR3 has 15 residues. Here the CDR3 reads CASSQDSSLRQTQYF. CDR3 coding DNA: TGTGCCAGCAGCCAAGATTCCAGTTTAAGGCAGACCCAGTACTTC.